This T cell receptor (beta chain) emerged from a study of OX40 agonist ivuxolimab in advanced cancers. Libraries were prepared by immunoSEQ multiplex PCR; TCRdb keeps only in-frame clonotypes and omits some of them. The sample has about 83,000 clones, about nine tenths seen once; the top ten hold roughly 0.64%. The CDR3 loop spans 19 amino acids. V shed 4 bases and J 4 bases; nucleotides not matched to a gene: 17. The germline gives CDR1 WNHNN, CDR2 SYGVQD (reference sequence). The sample consisted of CD4+ or CD8+ T cells sorted from blood, taken in a trial of the OX40 agonist ivuxolimab. The clonotype was recovered from an adult with an advanced solid tumor such as melanoma, head and neck, liver or kidney cancer. V and J are TRBV10-1 and TRBJ2-1, with 9 bases aligning to TRBD2. Written as DNA, the CDR3 is TGCGCCAGCAGTGGGCCGACTAGCGGCGGCAAAGGGGGATACAATGAGCAGTTCTTC. Translating gives CASSGPTSGGKGGYNEQFF.